This entry lists 25 T cell receptor beta chains sequenced from one sample in a study of metastatic and nonmetastatic thyroid tumors. TCRdb reprocessed the PCR reads using MiXCR. The sample lists 20,000 to 25,000 clones, approximately 24% seen once, with roughly 6.6% in the top ten. Every patient underwent thyroid surgery untreated. Sequencing input: tumor tissue. The receptors derive from a female donor with papillary thyroid cancer or a benign thyroid nodule (not recorded which). Some clones in this sample may be carry-over from other donors' samples.

The chain is built from TRBV7-2 and TRBJ1-2, with 8 nucleotides matching TRBD1. Unmatched junction bases numbered 8, after V lost 5 bases and J lost 3 bases. The CDR3 runs to 15 residues. The germline CDR1 and CDR2 sequences are SGHTA and FQGNSA. The CDR3: CASSGRQGWDYGYTF. CDR3 DNA: TGTGCCAGCAGCGGTCGACAGGGGTGGGACTATGGCTACACCTTC.

This chain links TRBV28 with TRBJ2-2, with 8 nucleotides matching TRBD2. CDR1 and CDR2 (germline): MDHEN, SYDVKM. Losses at the gene ends were 6 bases for V and 1 base for J; bases not matched to a gene: 7. The CDR3 extends over 16 amino acids. The CDR3 bases are TGTGCCAGCAGCCAAGAGCTAGCGGGGAACACCGGGGAGCTGTTTTTT. It yields the protein CASSQELAGNTGELFF.

By proportion, this clone is medium-sized (0.01 to 0.1%). This rearrangement joins TRBV6-1 to TRBJ2-5, with D perhaps matching TRBD1 (5 bases). Looked up from germline, CDR1 is MNHNS and CDR2 is SASEGT. V lost 2 bases and J 4 bases, leaving 11 bases between the germline ends. This CDR3 contains 14 residues. CDR3 nucleotides: TGTGCCAGCAGTGAACATGGGGCTCGAGAGACCCAGTACTTC. Its translation is CASSEHGARETQYF.

This clone has only a few counts. This chain uses TRBV19 with TRBJ2-2, with D hard to call. The germline V gene encodes CDR1 LNHDA and CDR2 SQIVND (reference sequence). This CDR3 spans 14 amino acids. V was shortened by 6 bases and J by 7 bases, with 15 bases between the two germline ends. The CDR3 here is CASRRAGEIGELFF. CDR3 coding DNA: TGTGCCAGTAGACGGGCAGGTGAAATCGGGGAGCTGTTTTTT.

This clone is labeled medium-sized. This chain joins TRBV24-1 and TRBJ2-1; D uncertain. Trimming removed 2 bases at V and 8 bases at J, with 3 bases between. CDR3 length: 11 residues. From germline, CDR1 is KGHDR and CDR2 SFDVKD. CDR3 bases: TGTGCCACCAGTGATTCCGATGAGCAGTTCTTC. Protein sequence: CATSDSDEQFF.

This clone was seen at least ten times. The rearrangement uses TRBV7-9 and TRBJ2-7, with 13 bases matching TRBD2. The CDR3 is 14 amino acids. After removal of 5 bases from V and 4 bases from J, the junction contained 2 bases not matched to a gene. In germline, CDR1 is SEHNR, CDR2 FQNEAQ (reference sequence). CDR3 DNA: TGTGCCAGCAGCCCGGGACTAGCGGGGTACGAGCAGTACTTC. It yields the protein CASSPGLAGYEQYF.

There are a few counts of this clone. V is TRBV6-1 and J is TRBJ2-2; D might be TRBD1 (6 bases). Germline V gives CDR1 MNHNS, CDR2 SASEGT. The CDR3 has 15 amino acids. V shed 9 bases and J shed 2 bases, with 16 bases lying between them. This CDR3 is CARGQGHTNTGELFF. CDR3 DNA: TGTGCCAGAGGCCAGGGACACACAAACACCGGGGAGCTGTTTTTT.

Many counts were recorded for this clone. This chain connects TRBV11-2 to TRBJ2-2; 9 bases line up with TRBD2. Germline CDR1 SGHAT, CDR2 FQNNGV. The CDR3 consists of 16 residues. The J segment lost 2 bases and the V segment lost 1 base, leaving 2 bases of the junction unmatched. The CDR3 coding sequence is TGTGCCAGCAGCTTAGTTAGCGGGAGTAACACCGGGGAGCTGTTTTTT. Translated: CASSLVSGSNTGELFF.

This clone occurred many times. A clone one base away is much larger, so this may be a read error. The V call is TRBV6-1, the J call TRBJ2-7; 7 nucleotides match TRBD1. The V and J ends lost 10 bases and 0 bases, in that order; junction bases with no gene match: 9. The CDR3 is 14 residues long. The germline V gene has CDR1 MNHNS and CDR2 SASEGT. The CDR3 DNA follows: TGTGCCAACAAACGACAGGGAAACTCCTACGAGCAGTACTTC. Its protein product is CANKRQGNSYEQYF.

The chain carries TRBV20-1 and TRBJ2-7, with D possibly TRBD1 on 6 matching bases. Trimming cost V 1 base and J 1 base, with 14 bases left between them. Germline CDR1 is DFQATT and CDR2 is SNEGSKA (reference sequence). CDR3 length: 15 residues. CDR3 in amino acids: CSARGQSGHSYEQYF. The CDR3 DNA reads as TGCAGTGCTAGAGGGCAATCGGGACATTCCTACGAGCAGTACTTC.

This clone was detected a few times. The chain carries TRBV6-1 and TRBJ2-2; no clear D gene. From germline, CDR1 is MNHNS and CDR2 SASEGT. The CDR3 runs 13 residues. The germline V and J ends were trimmed by 7 bases and 11 bases, with 17 bases remaining between them. The CDR3 bases are TGTGCCAGCACCACTCCGAACACCTGTGAGCTGTTTTTT. Its translation: CASTTPNTCELFF.

V and J are TRBV28 and TRBJ1-1; TRBD1 matches 7 bases. Trimming cost V 1 base and J 4 bases; bases outside gene matches: 3. The CDR3 has 14 amino acids. CDR1 and CDR2 (germline): MDHEN, SYDVKM. This chain's CDR3 is CASSLLAGGTEAFF. CDR3 sequence (DNA): TGTGCCAGCAGTTTATTGGCAGGGGGCACTGAAGCTTTCTTT.

The J gene is TRBJ2-7, the V gene TRBV7-2, with TRBD2 matching over 12 bases. J lost 5 bases, V lost 1 base, and 3 bases had no gene match. The CDR3 extends over 15 amino acids. Germline loops: CDR1 SGHTA, CDR2 FQGNSA. The CDR3 is CASSLGLAGANEQYF. The CDR3 nucleotides read TGTGCCAGCAGCTTAGGACTAGCGGGAGCGAACGAGCAGTACTTC.

This clone was seen a few times. The junction shows a germline mismatch at one end, possibly a read error. V usage is TRBV28 and J usage is TRBJ2-1; tentative D call: TRBD2 (6 bases). CDR1 MDHEN and CDR2 SYDVKM come from the germline V gene. The CDR3 length is 15 residues. DNA of the CDR3: TGTGCCAGCAGTTCATCTAGCGTGAGTCTCGATGAACAGTTCTTC. The encoded protein is CASSSSSVSLDEQFF.

The CDR3, as DNA: TGCAGTGCTAAGACGTACGGAACTAACTATGGCTACACCTTC. Translated, it gives CSAKTYGTNYGYTF. The chain links TRBV20-1 to TRBJ1-2; D gene ambiguous. CDR1 is DFQATT and CDR2 is SNEGSKA in the germline V gene (reference sequence). V lost 4 bases and J 0 bases, leaving 12 bases between the germline ends. The CDR3 loop spans 14 amino acids.

Regarding this clone: A junction end diverges from the germline sequence, so it may reflect a read error. The V gene is TRBV6-2 or TRBV6-3, the J gene TRBJ2-1, with TRBD2 matching 15 bases. In germline, CDR1 is MNHEY, CDR2 SVGEGT. The CDR3 totals 20 residues. CDR3 region: CASSPGPGLAGGSSYNEQFF. In DNA, the CDR3 is TGTGCAAGCAGTCCAGGACCGGGACTAGCGGGAGGAAGCTCATACAATGAGCAGTTCTTC.

V is TRBV29-1 and J is TRBJ2-7; D gene uncertain. The germline V gene has CDR1 SQVTM and CDR2 ANQGSEA. Trimming took off 4 bases at V and 2 bases at J, with 12 bases between the two ends. The CDR3 has 13 amino acids. As DNA, the CDR3 is TGCAGCGTTGTTGGATCTGGAGCCTACGAGCAGTACTTC. Residues: CSVVGSGAYEQYF.

This clone was counted only a few times. The V gene is TRBV28, the J gene TRBJ2-3; D is ambiguous. Germline CDR1 reads MDHEN; CDR2 reads SYDVKM. Trimming removed 7 bases at V and 2 bases at J, with 16 bases between. This CDR3 comprises 15 residues. The DNA of the CDR3 is TGTGCCAGCACCACCCCTCGGAGTAACACAGATACGCAGTATTTT. Its protein is CASTTPRSNTDTQYF.

The rearrangement links TRBV4-1 to TRBJ1-1; weak D call: TRBD1 (5 bases). This CDR3 has 17 amino acids. Trimming took 0 bases from V and 1 from J, leaving 15 bases between them. The V gene's germline CDR1 is MGHRA and CDR2 YSYEKL. The CDR3 loop reads CASSQDPLAGGNTEAFF. CDR3 nucleotides: TGCGCCAGCAGCCAAGATCCCCTCGCCGGGGGGAACACTGAAGCTTTCTTT.

This clone was seen repeatedly, ten times or more. This chain links TRBV6-2 or TRBV6-3 with TRBJ2-1, with D possibly TRBD2 on 5 matching bases. The CDR3 extends over 12 amino acids. Per germline, CDR1 MNHEY and CDR2 SVGEGT. V lost 4 bases, J lost 9 bases, and 10 bases lay in between. CDR3 sequence (DNA): TGTGCCAGCAGTTTGTCCGCGGGTGAGCAGTTCTTC. It encodes CASSLSAGEQFF.

The chain couples TRBV7-9 to TRBJ2-5; D gene ambiguous. This CDR3 is built from 16 residues. Germline CDR1 SEHNR, CDR2 FQNEAQ (reference sequence). V was clipped by 5 bases and J by 2 bases, with 18 bases between them. In DNA, the CDR3 is TGTGCCAGCAGCCCCGGTGGGCCAGGCTATCAAGAGACCCAGTACTTC. This codes for CASSPGGPGYQETQYF.

Judged by abundance, this clone is medium-sized. The chain has TRBV6-2 or TRBV6-3 and TRBJ2-7; 7 nucleotides match TRBD1. This CDR3 spans 15 amino acids. Germline CDR1 MNHEY, CDR2 SVGEGT. The J segment lost 1 base and the V segment lost 2 bases, leaving 5 bases of the junction unmatched. The CDR3 region has the DNA TGTGCCAGCAGTTACGGAAGGGGGCTATCCTACGAGCAGTACTTC. The encoded protein is CASSYGRGLSYEQYF.

This clone was counted many times. The V call is TRBV18, the J call TRBJ1-1; D is ambiguous. The germline V gene has CDR1 KGHSH and CDR2 LQKENI. The V end lost 2 bases, the J end lost 6 bases, and 13 bases lay between the germline ends. The CDR3 totals 14 residues. The CDR3 DNA is TGTGCCAGCTCACCAATTAGTCGCAACGCTGAAGCTTTCTTT. Its protein is CASSPISRNAEAFF.

The sample holds many counts of this clone. CDR3 coding DNA: TGTGCCAGCAGCCGCACTAGCGGGAGAAGGAGTGAGCAGTTCTTC. Translation gives CASSRTSGRRSEQFF. J is TRBJ2-1 and V is TRBV11-1; 11 positions agree with TRBD2. This CDR3 has 15 residues. V was pared by 5 bases and J by 9 bases, with 9 bases of the junction left unmatched. The germline gives CDR1 SGHAT, CDR2 FQDESV (reference sequence).

J is TRBJ2-5 and V is TRBV9, with D unclear. Trimming stripped 0 bases from V and 4 bases from J, with 10 bases between. The germline V gene has CDR1 SGDLS and CDR2 YYNGEE. This CDR3 is built from 14 residues. The CDR3 region has the DNA TGTGCCAGCAGCGTAGGACATCCGGGAGAGACCCAGTACTTC. It is translated as CASSVGHPGETQYF.